This entry features one TCR beta chain sequence. Its antigen is unidentified. Per germline, CDR1 DFQATT and CDR2 SNEGSKA (reference sequence). The CDR3 length is 12 residues. The data originate from a study of blood T cells in healthy people across ages. Findings of the study overall: The percentage of naive T cells correlated strongly with TCR beta diversity. PBMCs went unsorted, and a conclusive naive versus antigen-experienced comparison was therefore prevented.

Alongside a J-beta primer mix, a sample-barcoded 5' primer served in a second PCR lasting about 7 to 12 cycles. Each cDNA molecule was tagged by a template-switch adaptor that had 12 random nucleotides. TCRdb used MiXCR to reprocess the 5' RACE reads, holding one entry per CDR3 protein. The data contain hundreds of thousands of distinct CDR3 sequences, 45% to 65% of them seen just once; the ten biggest clones take up 30% to 40%. Whenever a sample was processed, at least 7 million PBMCs were isolated. The J gene is TRBJ2-5, the V gene TRBV20-1; 7 nucleotides line up with TRBD1. The DNA end lines up better with TRBJ2-7; the J call may be wrong. Sequencing input: blood. The sequence derives from a man in his fifties or sixties in good health. The CDR3 DNA follows: TGCAGTGCTTCATACAGGGGCTACGAGCAGTACTTC. Its translation is CSASYRGYEQYF.